These 24 T cell receptor beta chains came from one sample sequenced in a study of blood T cell repertoires in COVID-19 (dated by TCRdb to 2018 to 2020). Receptors were amplified or captured by the immunoSEQ multiplex PCR assay. Sourced from immuneACCESS, this table was stored by TCRdb with only in-frame sequences that have V and J called. A share of the clones is absent; for the studies checked, an unresolved V gene accounts for under half, and the remainder has no known explanation. A total of around 190,000 clones appear in this sample, 84% of them only once. Clones ranked in the top ten supply approximately 3% of the sample. The sample taken for sequencing was PBMCs or T cells enriched from blood (not recorded which). These receptors were collected from a young woman who had recovered from COVID-19.

The V and J genes are TRBV30 and TRBJ1-4; no definite D call. CDR3 length: 15 residues. The V and J ends lost 3 bases and 5 bases respectively, with 16 bases between them. Germline CDR1 GTSNPN, CDR2 SVGIG (reference sequence). CDR3 sequence: CAWSETRGYNEKLFF. The CDR3 region has the DNA TGTGCCTGGAGCGAAACTAGAGGATACAATGAAAAACTGTTTTTT. Full variable domain (remainder filled in from reference TRBV30 and TRBJ1-4): SQTIHQWPATLVQPVGSPLSLECTVEGTSNPNLYWYRQAAGRGLQLLFYSVGIGQISSEVPQNLSASRPQDRQFILSSKKLLLSDSGFYLCAWSETRGYNEKLFFGSGTQLSVL.

This clone was observed a handful of times. J is TRBJ1-2 and V is TRBV2; 8 bases are a match to TRBD1. The CDR3 has 12 amino acids. Germline V CDR1 and CDR2: SNHLY, FYNNEI. V shed 9 bases and J 2 bases; nucleotides not matched to a gene: 2. The CDR3 DNA follows: TGTGCCAGACAGGGGGTGAACTATGGCTACACCTTC. Its protein is CARQGVNYGYTF. The whole variable domain, filled in from reference TRBV2 and TRBJ1-2, reads EPEVTQTPSHQVTQMGQEVILRCVPISNHLYFYWYRQILGQKVEFLVSFYNNEISEKSEIFDDQFSVERPDGSNFTLKIRSTKLEDSAMYFCARQGVNYGYTFGSGTRLTVV.

The chain joins TRBV6-2 or TRBV6-3 to TRBJ2-7; D is perhaps TRBD2 (5 bases). The germline gives CDR1 MNHEY, CDR2 SVGEGT. V was shortened by 2 bases and J by 3 bases, with 14 bases between the two germline ends. The CDR3 runs 15 residues. CDR3 amino acids: CASSYPPTGNYEQYF. The CDR3 DNA reads TGTGCCAGCAGTTACCCCCCGACGGGGAACTACGAGCAGTACTTC.

In its sample, this clone was seen once. The V and J genes are TRBV7-2 and TRBJ2-1, with 9 bases fitting TRBD1. V was clipped by 4 bases and J by 15 bases; unmatched bases: 10. This CDR3 region has 13 residues. Germline V CDR1 and CDR2: SGHTA, FQGNSA. DNA for the CDR3: TGTGCCAGCAGCTCTAGGACAGGGGACTACCCGTTCTTC. Amino acid sequence: CASSSRTGDYPFF.

J is TRBJ2-1 and V is TRBV20-1; D uncertain. Per germline, CDR1 DFQATT and CDR2 SNEGSKA (reference sequence). With 0 bases removed from V and 9 bases from J, the gap between germline ends came to 6 bases. There are 11 residues in the CDR3. The CDR3 DNA is TGCAGTGCTAGAGATTACGGTGAGCAGTTCTTC. This gives the protein CSARDYGEQFF.

V usage is TRBV11-2 and J usage is TRBJ2-3; maybe TRBD2 (7 bases). Deletions cut 2 bases from V and 5 bases from J, with 17 bases between. The CDR3 has 16 residues. Germline V gives CDR1 SGHAT, CDR2 FQNNGV. The chain's CDR3 is CASSLWGGGLQDTQYF. The CDR3 nucleotides are TGTGCCAGCAGCTTATGGGGAGGGGGATTACAAGATACGCAGTATTTT. Drawing the rest from reference TRBV11-2 and TRBJ2-3, the complete variable domain is EAGVAQSPRYKIIEKRQSVAFWCNPISGHATLYWYQQILGQGPKLLIQFQNNGVVDDSQLPKDRFSAERLKGVDSTLKIQPAKLEDSAVYLCASSLWGGGLQDTQYFGPGTRLTVL.

J is TRBJ2-7 and V is TRBV5-1, with 7 bases that match TRBD1. Trimming cost V 0 bases and J 5 bases; bases outside gene matches: 8. Germline CDR1 is SGHRS and CDR2 is YFSETQ. This CDR3 spans 15 amino acids. The CDR3 is CASSLAGGTFDEQYV. CDR3 nucleotide sequence: TGCGCCAGCAGCTTGGCAGGGGGAACATTCGACGAGCAGTACGTC.

About this clone itself: At one end the junction does not follow the germline gene, possibly because of a read error. In DNA form, the CDR3 reads TGTGCTAGCAGCGAGTCGCGGGAGACCCAGTACTTC. Protein: CASSESRETQYF. The V call is TRBV7-7, the J call TRBJ2-5; D gene ambiguous. Germline-derived CDR1 and CDR2 are SSHAT and FNYEAQ (reference sequence). The CDR3 is 12 amino acids.

V is TRBV21-1 and J is TRBJ2-2; the table's D call of TRBD2 was not tested on the DNA. TRBV21-1 is described as a pseudogene. The CDR3 spans 19 residues. CDR3 region: CASSRLAGLGCANTGELFF. CDR3 DNA sequence: TGTGCCAGCAGTAGACTAGCGGGGCTGGGTTGCGCGAACACCGGGGAGCTGTTTTTT.

This chain connects TRBV7-8 to TRBJ1-5; D is possibly TRBD1 (6 bases). V lost 7 bases and J lost 5, with 15 bases in between. CDR1 and CDR2 from the germline V gene are SGHVS and FQNEAQ. The CDR3 extends over 14 amino acids. The CDR3 region has the DNA TGTGCCAGCACCGACAGGTTCTTCGATCAGCCCCAGCATTTT. Protein product: CASTDRFFDQPQHF. The variable domain in full, completed from reference TRBV7-8 and TRBJ1-5, reads GAGVSQSPRYKVAKRGQDVALRCDPISGHVSLFWYQQALGQGPEFLTYFQNEAQLDKSGLPSDRFFAERPEGSVSTLKIQRTQQEDSAVYLCASTDRFFDQPQHFGDGTRLSIL.

The CDR3 here is CASSEGTGISTGELFF. The DNA for the CDR3 is TGCGCCAGCAGCGAGGGGACAGGGATTAGCACCGGGGAGCTGTTTTTT. The V and J genes are TRBV5-1 and TRBJ2-2; 9 nucleotides agree with TRBD1. CDR1 and CDR2 from the germline V gene are SGHRS and YFSETQ. The CDR3 consists of 16 residues. V lost 4 bases, J lost 4 bases, and 8 bases stayed unmatched.

This chain joins TRBV11-2 and TRBJ1-1; D is uncertain. The ends were cut back, 5 bases at V and 10 bases at J, with 20 bases in the middle. Germline loops: CDR1 SGHAT, CDR2 FQNNGV. This CDR3 contains 14 residues. The CDR3, as DNA: TGTGCCAGCAGCCCCCAGGTGGAGGCTTTGGTAGCTTTCTTT. The encoded protein is CASSPQVEALVAFF.

The gene calls are TRBV13 and TRBJ1-5; D is possibly TRBD1 (5 bases). The V end lost 0 bases, the J end lost 4 bases, and 10 bases lay between the germline ends. There are 15 residues in the CDR3. Germline CDR1 reads PRHDT; CDR2 reads FYEKMQ (reference sequence). The chain's CDR3 is CASSLGTGPNQPQHF. DNA for the CDR3: TGTGCCAGCAGCTTAGGCACAGGCCCGAATCAGCCCCAGCATTTT.

This clone was recorded only once. The chain is built from TRBV5-4 and TRBJ2-3; TRBD2 matches 11 bases. The germline V gene has CDR1 SGHNT and CDR2 YYREEE (reference sequence). The CDR3 sequence is 16 residues long. V was pared by 0 bases and J by 2 bases, with 2 bases of the junction left unmatched. The CDR3 spells CASSLASGRLTDTQYF. As DNA, the CDR3 is TGTGCCAGCAGCTTGGCTAGCGGGAGGCTCACAGATACGCAGTATTTT.

The genes are TRBV5-1 and TRBJ2-3; D is possibly TRBD2 (6 bases). This CDR3 is 13 amino acids long. With 6 bases removed from V and 4 bases from J, the gap between germline ends came to 12 bases. Looked up from germline, CDR1 is SGHRS and CDR2 is YFSETQ. CDR3 DNA: TGCGCCAGCATGGGCGGGATCTCAGATACGCAGTATTTT. It is translated as CASMGGISDTQYF.

The genes are TRBV28 and TRBJ2-6; 8 positions match TRBD1. CDR1 and CDR2 from the germline V gene are MDHEN and SYDVKM. With V trimmed by 6 bases and J by 0 bases, 4 bases remained unmatched. The CDR3 has 16 residues. The CDR3 nucleotides are TGTGCCAGCAGAGCAACAGGGGGCTCTGGGGCCAACGTCCTGACTTTC. Its translation: CASRATGGSGANVLTF.

The rearrangement links TRBV19 to TRBJ2-7; D is perhaps TRBD1 (5 bases). CDR1 is LNHDA and CDR2 is SQIVND in the germline V gene (reference sequence). Trimming pared 3 bases from V and 2 bases from J, leaving 11 bases between. This CDR3 is built from 14 residues. CDR3 residues: CASSIRSRAYEQYF. The CDR3 DNA follows: TGTGCCAGTAGTATTAGATCCAGGGCCTACGAGCAGTACTTC. The whole variable domain, remainder taken from reference TRBV19 and TRBJ2-7, is DGGITQSPKYLFRKEGQNVTLSCEQNLNHDAMYWYRQDPGQGLRLIYYSQIVNDFQKGDIAEGYSVSREKKESFPLTVTSAQKNPTAFYLCASSIRSRAYEQYFGPGTRLTVT.

The chain combines TRBV14 with TRBJ2-2; 11 positions agree with TRBD2. With V trimmed by 6 bases and J by 3 bases, 9 bases remained unmatched. The CDR3 runs to 17 residues. Germline V lookup: CDR1 SGHDN, CDR2 FVKESK. This CDR3 reads CASSPIAGGPDTGELFF. The DNA for the CDR3 is TGTGCCAGCAGTCCCATAGCGGGGGGGCCGGACACCGGGGAGCTGTTTTTT. The full variable domain, rest sourced from reference TRBV14 and TRBJ2-2, is EAGVTQFPSHSVIEKGQTVTLRCDPISGHDNLYWYRRVMGKEIKFLLHFVKESKQDESGMPNNRFLAERTGGTYSTLKVQPAELEDSGVYFCASSPIAGGPDTGELFFGEGSRLTVL.

The chain recombines TRBV27 with TRBJ2-2, with 8 nucleotides matching TRBD1. The CDR3 runs to 16 residues. Germline CDR1 reads MNHEY; CDR2 reads SMNVEV (reference sequence). Unmatched junction bases numbered 3, after V lost 0 bases and J lost 3 bases. Here the CDR3 DNA reads TGTGCCAGCAGTTTATCTGGACAGGGTTACACCGGGGAGCTGTTTTTT. It specifies CASSLSGQGYTGELFF.

The chain links TRBV18 to TRBJ1-1; D is perhaps TRBD1 (6 bases). V was cut by 1 base and J by 5 bases, with 14 bases left in between. CDR1 is KGHSH, CDR2 LQKENI, per germline. CDR3 length: 15 amino acids. The CDR3 region is CASSPRTGGETEAFF. The CDR3 DNA follows: TGTGCCAGCTCACCACGTACTGGGGGCGAGACTGAAGCTTTCTTT.

This clone was picked up a small number of times. The genes are TRBV5-4 and TRBJ2-7; possible D gene TRBD1, 6 bases. V lost 4 bases, J lost 5 bases, and 13 bases lay in between. CDR1 SGHNT and CDR2 YYREEE come from the germline V gene (reference sequence). The CDR3 extends over 13 amino acids. The CDR3 loop is CASSVDRFNEQYF. The CDR3 DNA reads TGTGCCAGCAGCGTCGACAGGTTCAACGAGCAGTACTTC.

The V call is TRBV30, the J call TRBJ1-5; TRBD1 is a possible D gene (5 bases). Germline CDR1 reads GTSNPN; CDR2 reads SVGIG (reference sequence). CDR3 length: 14 residues. V was pared by 2 bases and J by 6 bases, with 14 bases between. CDR3 DNA sequence: TGTGCCTGGAGTCTCCTGCAGGGTGGTCAGCCCCAGCATTTT. Amino acid sequence: CAWSLLQGGQPQHF.

This clone was seen a few times. The genes are TRBV5-1 and TRBJ1-3; D perhaps matches TRBD1 (6 bases). Germline V gives CDR1 SGHRS, CDR2 YFSETQ. This CDR3 has 14 residues. Trimming left V 0 bases short and J 9 bases short, with 13 bases between. The CDR3 loop reads CASSLGTGLSTIYF. Written as DNA, the CDR3 is TGCGCCAGCAGCTTGGGTACAGGGTTGAGCACCATATATTTT.

The J gene is TRBJ1-1, the V gene TRBV2; D possibly corresponds to TRBD1 (6 bases). This CDR3 has 14 amino acids. The germline CDR1 and CDR2 sequences are SNHLY and FYNNEI. Trimming removed 5 bases at V and 4 bases at J, with 14 bases between. The CDR3 region has the DNA TGTGCCAGCAGTCCACGGAACAGGGTCACTGAAGCTTTCTTT. It encodes CASSPRNRVTEAFF.